This is a list of T cell receptor beta chains from one sample in a study of glioma-infiltrating T cells after dendritic cell vaccination. Measured with immunoSEQ multiplex PCR; TCRdb has only the in-frame clones, and not every one. The sample holds about 65,000 clones; roughly nine tenths are singletons and the top ten take around a tenth. The material sequenced was blood, taken after dendritic cell vaccination. Every receptor here comes from a human donor with glioblastoma. The CDR3 runs from the conserved cysteine through the conserved F or W. A D gene is named only where the DNA matches it firmly. Clone size is stated in some rows and not others, as once, few, many or a class when expanded.

D gene	V gene	CDR3 length	J gene	clone size	CDR3 DNA	CDR3 protein
TRBD1	TRBV5-8	14	TRBJ1-2	-	TGTGCCAGCAGCTCAACGGGACAGAGTTATGGCTACACCTTC	CASSSTGQSYGYTF
-	TRBV19	15	TRBJ1-4	-	TGTGCCAGTAGTTACCCCTTTGGGGGCATGGAAAAACTGTTTTTT	CASSYPFGGMEKLFF
-	TRBV2	14	TRBJ2-7	-	TGTGCCAGCAGTGCCTCGGCGGCAACCTACGAGCAGTACTTC	CASSASAATYEQYF
TRBD1	TRBV5-5	15	TRBJ2-5	-	TGTGCCAGCAGCTTACAAAACAGGGGCGGCGAGACCCAGTACTTC	CASSLQNRGGETQYF
-	TRBV6-5	12	TRBJ2-7	-	TGTGCCAGCAGTGAAGGGGTCTACGAGCAGTACTTC	CASSEGVYEQYF
-	TRBV7-3	14	TRBJ1-1	-	TGTGCCAGCAGCGAACAGGACATGAACACTGAAGCTTTCTTT	CASSEQDMNTEAFF
-	TRBV25-1	15	TRBJ1-3	-	TGTGCCAGCAGTTGGGGGGGAGGTTCTGGAAACACCATATATTTT	CASSWGGGSGNTIYF
-	TRBV19	13	TRBJ1-2	-	TGTGCCAGTAGTATAGACAGGAACTATGGCTACACCTTC	CASSIDRNYGYTF
-	TRBV19	13	TRBJ1-5	once	TGTGCCAGTGGGCACAATAGCAATCAGCCCCAGCATTTT	CASGHNSNQPQHF
TRBD2	TRBV5-4	16	TRBJ2-3	-	TGTGCCAGCAGCCCACGGACTAGCGGGAGGACAGATACGCAGTATTTT	CASSPRTSGRTDTQYF
-	TRBV11-2	13	TRBJ1-1	-	TGTGCCAGCAGTAGAATTCGGTCGACTGAAGCTTTCTTT	CASSRIRSTEAFF
-	TRBV4-3	15	TRBJ1-5	-	TGCGCCAGCAGCCAAGGGACATTTAGCAATCAGCCCCAGCATTTT	CASSQGTFSNQPQHF
-	TRBV27	16	TRBJ2-3	-	TGTGCCAGCAGCCCCCGAGCACTCGGGGGAGGAGATACGCAGTATTTT	CASSPRALGGGDTQYF
-	TRBV4-3	17	TRBJ1-5	-	TGCGCCAGCAGCCAAGGGGCAGGGGCGGATCGGAATCAGCCCCAGCATTTT	CASSQGAGADRNQPQHF
-	TRBV10-3	12	TRBJ2-3	-	TGTGCCATCAGGACTAGTTTAGGTACGCAGTATTTT	CAIRTSLGTQYF
-	TRBV18	15	TRBJ1-4	few	TGTGCCAGCTCACCACGGGGGCACTCTAATGAAAAACTGTTTTTT	CASSPRGHSNEKLFF
-	TRBV5-1	13	TRBJ2-7	-	TGCGCCAGCAGCCCCGAGGGCCACTACGAGCAGTACTTC	CASSPEGHYEQYF
-	TRBV9	14	TRBJ2-5	once	TGTGCCAGCAGCGACCGGTCTGAACCTGGGACCCAGTACTTC	CASSDRSEPGTQYF
-	TRBV30	11	TRBJ2-5	-	TGTGCCTGGAGTTCCGCCGAGGCCCAGTACTTC	CAWSSAEAQYF
TRBD1	TRBV2	16	TRBJ2-7	-	TGTGCCAGCAGTGAAGATTATGGGACAGGGGCTACCGAGCAGTACTTC	CASSEDYGTGATEQYF
-	TRBV5-1	15	TRBJ2-3	-	TGCGCCAGCAGCTTGAATCTGGGGCTCACAGATACGCAGTATTTT	CASSLNLGLTDTQYF
-	TRBV5-4	14	TRBJ2-3	-	TGTGCCAGCAGCCCCCCCAGCCAGGTATATACGCAGTATTTT	CASSPPSQVYTQYF
-	TRBV7-8	14	TRBJ1-6	-	TGTGCCACGGTGAGGGAATCCTATAATTCCCCCCTCCACTTT	CATVRESYNSPLHF
-	TRBV12-5	16	TRBJ1-4	-	TGTGCTAGTGGTTTGGCCTCGCCAGGGACTAATGAAAAACTGTTTTTT	CASGLASPGTNEKLFF
TRBD1	TRBV7-2	16	TRBJ1-6	once	TGTGCCAGCAGCTTAGAAGCCAGGGGGTTTAATTCACCCCTCCACTTT	CASSLEARGFNSPLHF
TRBD2	TRBV11-3	16	TRBJ2-1	-	TGTGCCAGCAGCTTAGAGGGCGGGAGTGGCTACAATGAGCAGTTCTTC	CASSLEGGSGYNEQFF
TRBD2	TRBV7-2	14	TRBJ2-1	-	TGTGCCAGCAGCTTACTAGCGGGAGTCAATGAGCAGTTCTTC	CASSLLAGVNEQFF
-	TRBV7-2	16	TRBJ1-5	-	TGTGCCAGCAGCTTAGCCGGCAGGGGCGGCAATCAGCCCCAGCATTTT	CASSLAGRGGNQPQHF
TRBD2	TRBV9	16	TRBJ2-3	-	TGTGCCAGCAGCGTAGCGGGCGGGGGGGCTACAGATACGCAGTATTTT	CASSVAGGGATDTQYF
TRBD1	TRBV27	18	TRBJ1-5	-	TGTGCCAGCAGTCCCCGGCCAGGGGGCGGATACTACAATCAGCCCCAGCATTTT	CASSPRPGGGYYNQPQHF
-	TRBV7-2	16	TRBJ1-2	few	TGTGCCAGCAGCCTTAAGGTCGGGGGGAATAACTATGGCTACACCTTC	CASSLKVGGNNYGYTF
TRBD1	TRBV5-1	14	TRBJ1-5	-	TGCGCCAGCAGCTTGGAAACAGGGGGGCAGCCCCAGCATTTT	CASSLETGGQPQHF
-	TRBV11-2	17	TRBJ1-5	-	TGTGCCAGCAGCTTAGTAGGAGGGGCAGGTGGCAATCAGCCCCAGCATTTT	CASSLVGGAGGNQPQHF
TRBD2	TRBV5-5	15	TRBJ2-1	once	TGTGCCAGCAGCTTGCCCCTAGCGGGAGACAATGAGCAGTTCTTC	CASSLPLAGDNEQFF
TRBD2	TRBV4-1	15	TRBJ2-3	-	TGCGCCAGCGCAACTAGCGGGAGATACACGGATACGCAGTATTTT	CASATSGRYTDTQYF
-	TRBV6-4	13	TRBJ2-2	-	TGTGCCAGCAGTGCAGGGAACACCGGGGAGCTGTTTTTT	CASSAGNTGELFF
-	TRBV9	16	TRBJ2-7	once	TGTGCCAGCAGCCCCTCGATCGGGGAGGCTTACTACGAGCAGTACTTC	CASSPSIGEAYYEQYF
TRBD2	TRBV10-3	20	TRBJ2-2	few	TGTGCCATCAGTGAGTCATGGCGGGGCGGGGGTACGGTGAACACCGGGGAGCTGTTTTTT	CAISESWRGGGTVNTGELFF
-	TRBV14	13	TRBJ2-2	-	TGTGCCAGCAGCCAAGTAACGGGCGGGGAGCTGTTTTTT	CASSQVTGGELFF
-	TRBV6-1	15	TRBJ1-5	-	TGTGCCAGCAGTGAATGGGCAGCAGACAATCAGCCCCAGCATTTT	CASSEWAADNQPQHF
-	TRBV5-1	20	TRBJ2-2	-	TGCGCCAGCAGCTTGGCAGTTACTACCGAGATAGAGGTAAGTGGCGGGGAGCTGTTTTTT	CASSLAVTTEIEVSGGELFF
-	TRBV5-1	16	TRBJ1-5	once	TGCGCCAGCAGCGAAGGGGGTTCCTTTAGCAATCAGCCCCAGCATTTT	CASSEGGSFSNQPQHF